This is a list of T cell receptor beta chains from one sample in a study of blood T cell repertoires in COVID-19. The repertoire was sequenced with immunoSEQ multiplex PCR; TCRdb's copy has only in-frame clones and lacks some. The table has 140,000 or so clones, approximately 80% seen once. The sample taken for sequencing was PBMCs or T cells enriched from blood (not recorded which). The receptors were sampled from a woman aged 40 to 50 who had recovered from COVID-19. CDR3s include the opening cysteine and the closing phenylalanine or tryptophan. Fields, in order: CDR3 protein, CDR3 DNA, D gene, clone size, V gene, J gene. The D gene is left open where the match is weak. The size field is filled for only some rows; it gives once, few, many or a size class.

cdr3_aa: CASSSRGWTSGGETQYF
cdr3_nt: TGCGCCAGCAGCTCCCGGGGTTGGACTAGCGGGGGGGAGACCCAGTACTTC
d_call: TRBD2
clone_size: -
v_call: TRBV5-1
j_call: TRBJ2-5

cdr3_aa: CASSKTSGSYEQYF
cdr3_nt: TGTGCCAGCAGCAAGACTAGCGGGAGCTACGAGCAGTACTTC
d_call: TRBD2
clone_size: -
v_call: TRBV13
j_call: TRBJ2-7

cdr3_aa: CASSHKPGQGVASYNEQFF
cdr3_nt: TGTGCCAGCAGTCACAAACCGGGACAGGGGGTAGCGAGCTACAATGAGCAGTTCTTC
d_call: TRBD1
clone_size: -
v_call: TRBV5-5
j_call: TRBJ2-1

cdr3_aa: CASSPDGGSPTGQYF
cdr3_nt: TGTGCCAGCAGTCCCGACGGGGGATCTCCCACGGGGCAGTACTTC
d_call: -
clone_size: -
v_call: TRBV9
j_call: TRBJ2-7

cdr3_aa: CASRDWTGGNSPLHF
cdr3_nt: TGTGCCAGCAGGGACTGGACAGGGGGGAATTCACCCCTCCACTTT
d_call: TRBD1
clone_size: -
v_call: TRBV2
j_call: TRBJ1-6

cdr3_aa: CASSWSQDTQYF
cdr3_nt: TGCGCCAGCAGTTGGTCTCAGGATACGCAGTATTTT
d_call: -
clone_size: few
v_call: TRBV5-1
j_call: TRBJ2-3

cdr3_aa: CASSLTDVNTEAFF
cdr3_nt: TGCGCCAGCAGCTTGACAGATGTGAACACTGAAGCTTTCTTT
d_call: -
clone_size: -
v_call: TRBV5-1
j_call: TRBJ1-1

cdr3_aa: CASSIMGSNQPQHF
cdr3_nt: TGTGCCAGTAGTATAATGGGCAGCAATCAGCCCCAGCATTTT
d_call: -
clone_size: -
v_call: TRBV19
j_call: TRBJ1-5

cdr3_aa: CASRPGVGAKNIQYF
cdr3_nt: TGTGCAAGTCGCCCAGGGGTGGGGGCCAAAAACATTCAGTACTTC
d_call: -
clone_size: -
v_call: TRBV12-2
j_call: TRBJ2-4

cdr3_aa: CARAPVTRKDYGYTF
cdr3_nt: TGTGCCAGGGCTCCAGTGACCAGGAAGGACTATGGCTACACCTTC
d_call: -
clone_size: -
v_call: TRBV2
j_call: TRBJ1-2

cdr3_aa: CATSDGTGYGYTF
cdr3_nt: TGTGCCACCTCCGACGGGACAGGGTACGGCTACACCTTC
d_call: TRBD1
clone_size: -
v_call: TRBV24-1
j_call: TRBJ1-2

cdr3_aa: CAISRGREYEQYF
cdr3_nt: TGTGCCATCAGTCGGGGTAGAGAGTACGAGCAGTACTTC
d_call: -
clone_size: -
v_call: TRBV10-3
j_call: TRBJ2-7

cdr3_aa: CASSERDRGLDQPQHF
cdr3_nt: TGTGCCAGCAGTGAAAGGGACAGGGGGTTGGACCAGCCCCAGCATTTT
d_call: TRBD1
clone_size: -
v_call: TRBV6-1
j_call: TRBJ1-5

cdr3_aa: CASSLDRGHANTEAFF
cdr3_nt: TGCGCCAGCAGCTTGGACAGGGGACACGCGAACACTGAAGCTTTCTTT
d_call: TRBD1
clone_size: -
v_call: TRBV5-1
j_call: TRBJ1-1

cdr3_aa: CASSPPFDSPLHF
cdr3_nt: TGTGCCAGCAGCCCCCCGTTTGATTCACCCCTCCACTTT
d_call: -
clone_size: -
v_call: TRBV7-9
j_call: TRBJ1-6

cdr3_aa: CASSVASLASNTGELFF
cdr3_nt: TGTGCCAGCAGCGTAGCTTCGCTAGCTTCGAACACCGGGGAGCTGTTTTTT
d_call: -
clone_size: -
v_call: TRBV9
j_call: TRBJ2-2